The text below deals with one TCR beta chain. As yet, its antigen is unknown. The entry originates in a study of OX40 agonist ivuxolimab in advanced cancers. Findings and limits, study-wide: Expanded clones belonging to CD8+ T cells outnumbered, on average, those of CD4+.

Germline-derived CDR1 and CDR2 are MDHEN and SYDVKM. Trimming took off 6 bases at V and 3 bases at J, with 20 bases between the two ends. This CDR3 has 16 residues. Method: immunoSEQ multiplex PCR; TCRdb's copy keeps in-frame clones and lacks some. The table has some 70,000 clones, around 86% seen once. This TCR was recovered from an adult with an advanced solid tumor such as melanoma, head and neck, liver or kidney cancer. The source was CD4+ or CD8+ T cells sorted from blood, collected in a trial of the OX40 agonist ivuxolimab. The chain links TRBV28 to TRBJ2-5, with D possibly being TRBD2 (6 bases). The DNA of the CDR3 is TGTGCCAGCAGCTCGATTCTGTCCCGGAGGGAAGAGACCCAGTACTTC. Translation gives CASSSILSRREETQYF.